A selection of T cell receptor beta chains follows, all from one sample in a study of CD8+ T cells in alopecia areata. Sequencing was performed with immunoSEQ multiplex PCR; in TCRdb, only in-frame clones are kept and a portion is missing. The sample has 70,000 to 95,000 clones, just over 50% seen once. The source material was NKG2D-high CD8+ T cells sorted from blood. These receptors were obtained from a human donor with alopecia areata. CDR3s leave out the opening cysteine and the closing phenylalanine or tryptophan. Each record gives: V gene, CDR3 protein.

V gene: TRBV29-1; CDR3 protein: SVEGGTEAF
V gene: TRBV13; CDR3 protein: ASSSAAGYT
V gene: TRBV9; CDR3 protein: ASSVGGSSYEQY
V gene: TRBV30; CDR3 protein: AWRLVQGTDTQY
V gene: TRBV21-1; CDR3 protein: TSRGMIGYTIRTEAF
V gene: TRBV7-9; CDR3 protein: ASSLGLGPNEQF
V gene: TRBV11-2; CDR3 protein: ASSSGGRGGTDTQY
V gene: TRBV30; CDR3 protein: AWSGGSSYEQY
V gene: TRBV29-1; CDR3 protein: SVVEDYEQY
V gene: TRBV7-2; CDR3 protein: ASSHGGIQETQY
V gene: TRBV9; CDR3 protein: ASSVRAGGHNEQF